The subject of this entry is one T cell receptor beta chain. This sample is drawn from a study of T cell repertoires in cytomegalovirus infection. Study-level information: The public TCR beta signatures pointed to both CMV infection and matching HLA type.

TCRdb re-derived calls from the reads in MiXCR, one entry per CDR3 protein. Among some 300,000 distinct CDR3 sequences, roughly a tenth were seen once, and the ten largest hold about 2.3%. The CDR3 is 15 amino acids. Per the germline V gene, CDR1 is SQVTM and CDR2 is ANQGSEA. The J segment lost 1 base and the V segment lost 7 bases, leaving 11 bases of the junction unmatched. The specimen was PBMCs. The chain recombines TRBV29-1 with TRBJ2-7; 9 bases map to TRBD1. This receptor was taken from a human donor in good health (CMV status not recorded). Some clones in this sample may be carry-over from other donors' samples. The CDR3 here is CSAGLTGGASYEQYF. The CDR3 region has the DNA TGCAGCGCTGGATTAACAGGGGGCGCGTCCTACGAGCAGTACTTC.